Shown below are 22 T cell receptor beta chains from a single sample sequenced in a study of shared clonotypes between healthy human individuals. Selected positively for CCR7 and CD45RO-negative, naive CD8 cells excluded terminally differentiated effector memory CD45RA+ cells. Method: immunoSEQ multiplex PCR; TCRdb's copy keeps in-frame clones and lacks some. The sample consists of approximately 2,200,000 clones, around 93% of them appearing once. Sequencing was performed on naive CD8+ T cells from PBMCs. These receptors were taken from a man between 18 and 35 years old in good health. Some clones in this sample may be carry-over from other donors' samples.

This clone was seen just once. This same CDR3 is encoded by further DNA sequences in the sample. The chain uses TRBV5-4 and TRBJ2-1, with TRBD2 matching 7 bases. V lost 1 base and J lost 2; bases outside the gene matches: 3. The germline V gene has CDR1 SGHNT and CDR2 YYREEE (reference sequence). The CDR3 sequence is 15 residues long. The CDR3 sequence is CASSLKRETYNEQFF. CDR3 nucleotide sequence: TGTGCCAGCAGCTTGAAGCGGGAAACCTACAATGAGCAGTTCTTC.

V gene TRBV28 combines with J gene TRBJ1-2; no firm D call. The germline V gene encodes CDR1 MDHEN and CDR2 SYDVKM. CDR3 length: 13 amino acids. Trimming removed 2 bases from V and 2 bases from J, with 6 bases in between. This CDR3 reads CASSLPNNYGYTF. CDR3 bases: TGTGCCAGCAGTTTACCAAACAACTATGGCTACACCTTC.

Comment on this clone: This same CDR3 is encoded by further DNA sequences in the sample. J is TRBJ2-7 and V is TRBV19, with a tentative D call TRBD2 (6 bases). With 4 bases removed from V and 3 bases from J, the gap between germline ends came to 7 bases. Germline V gene lookup returns CDR1 LNHDA and CDR2 SQIVND (reference sequence). The CDR3 is made up of 12 amino acids. CDR3 DNA: TGTGCCAGTAGTACCGGGAGCTACGAGCAGTACTTC. It translates to CASSTGSYEQYF.

This clone was observed a single time. The chain recombines TRBV13 with TRBJ2-3; 9 bases map to TRBD1. V was clipped by 5 bases and J by 6 bases; unmatched bases: 12. Germline CDR1 reads PRHDT; CDR2 reads FYEKMQ (reference sequence). This CDR3 is 16 amino acids long. The CDR3 DNA follows: TGTGCCAGCAGCCCGGAGACAGGGGGTCCCGGGGATACGCAGTATTTT. Translating gives CASSPETGGPGDTQYF.

The rearrangement uses TRBV11-2 and TRBJ2-2, with 8 bases matching TRBD1. The CDR3 sequence is 16 residues long. Germline CDR1 and CDR2: SGHAT and FQNNGV. Trimming at V came to 1 base and at J to 3 bases, leaving 4 bases not matched to a gene. This CDR3 reads CASSLGQGAYTGELFF. The CDR3 DNA reads TGTGCCAGCAGCTTAGGCCAGGGGGCGTACACCGGGGAGCTGTTTTTT.

Concerning this clone: Other DNA sequences of this sample code for an identical CDR3. The V gene is TRBV7-6, the J gene TRBJ2-7; 8 bases agree with TRBD1. The germline V gene encodes CDR1 SGHVS and CDR2 FNYEAQ. The V and J ends lost 5 bases and 1 base, in that order; junction bases with no gene match: 4. CDR3 length equals 14 residues. The CDR3 reads CASSPGTGSYEQYF. The CDR3 DNA reads as TGTGCCAGCAGCCCCGGGACAGGTTCCTACGAGCAGTACTTC.

The chain has TRBV28 and TRBJ2-2; D is unclear. This CDR3 comprises 13 residues. The germline CDR1 and CDR2 sequences are MDHEN and SYDVKM. With 10 bases removed from V and 6 bases from J, the gap between germline ends came to 15 bases. The CDR3 sequence is CATQLRKAGELFF. The CDR3, as DNA: TGTGCCACCCAGTTACGGAAGGCCGGGGAGCTGTTTTTT.

The V gene is TRBV7-2, the J gene TRBJ1-2; D gene unclear. Trimming removed 2 bases from V and 8 bases from J, with 15 bases in between. Germline V lookup: CDR1 SGHTA, CDR2 FQGNSA. The CDR3 has 14 residues. The chain's CDR3 is CASSLLRAAEGYTF. Written as DNA, the CDR3 is TGTGCCAGCAGCTTATTAAGGGCCGCTGAAGGCTACACCTTC.

This clone was observed a handful of times. J is TRBJ2-7 and V is TRBV27; TRBD1 or TRBD2 may be the D gene (5 bases each). Trimming removed 0 bases at V and 7 bases at J, with 16 bases between. There are 15 residues in the CDR3. The germline CDR1 and CDR2 sequences are MNHEY and SMNVEV (reference sequence). The CDR3 is CASSLSPGATGEQYF. CDR3 nucleotides: TGTGCCAGCAGTTTATCCCCCGGGGCTACGGGAGAGCAGTACTTC.

The J gene is TRBJ2-7, the V gene TRBV4-1; D gene uncertain. CDR3 size: 14 residues. Germline CDR1 reads MGHRA; CDR2 reads YSYEKL. The V and J ends lost 0 bases and 6 bases respectively, with 12 bases between them. DNA of the CDR3: TGCGCCAGCAGCCAAGAGATTCAGGTCCCCGAGCAGTACTTC. The encoded protein is CASSQEIQVPEQYF.

This clone occurred a few times. The genes are TRBV4-1 and TRBJ1-2, with 7 positions matching TRBD1. V shed 2 bases, J shed 8 bases, and the junction held 11 bases outside the gene matches. This CDR3 spans 15 amino acids. Germline CDR1 is MGHRA and CDR2 is YSYEKL. CDR3 residues: CASSQLRTGVDGYTF. The CDR3 region has the DNA TGCGCCAGCAGCCAATTGAGAACAGGGGTGGACGGCTACACCTTC.

For the CDR3, the DNA is TGTGCCAGCAGCTTAAATGCCGGGTGGGGGGCGAATGAGCAGTTCTTC. Encoded protein: CASSLNAGWGANEQFF. The chain uses TRBV5-4 and TRBJ2-1; D may be TRBD1 or TRBD2 (6 bases each). The CDR3 is made up of 16 amino acids. CDR1 and CDR2 from the germline V gene are SGHNT and YYREEE (reference sequence). The ends were cut back, 2 bases at V and 7 bases at J, with 19 bases in the middle.

The chain combines TRBV30 with TRBJ1-1; perhaps TRBD1 as D (6 bases). CDR1 is GTSNPN, CDR2 SVGIG, per germline (reference sequence). The V end was cut by 2 bases, the J end by 4 bases, with 11 bases between. The CDR3 covers 13 residues. Written as DNA, the CDR3 is TGTGCCTGGAGTCCCCGGGGGCCCACTGAAGCTTTCTTT. As protein: CAWSPRGPTEAFF.

In this sample, this clone turned up once. This CDR3 is CASSLGGRFEETQYF. The CDR3 nucleotides are TGTGCCAGCAGCTTGGGAGGGAGGTTCGAAGAGACCCAGTACTTC. The V call is TRBV5-6, the J call TRBJ2-5; TRBD2 might be the D (6 bases). CDR1 is SGHDT, CDR2 YYEEEE, per germline. Trimming cost V 0 bases and J 3 bases, with 12 bases left between them. This CDR3 region has 15 residues.

This clone was counted a single time. This chain joins TRBV13 and TRBJ2-7; 7 nucleotides align to TRBD1. Losses at the gene ends were 3 bases for V and 4 bases for J; bases not matched to a gene: 6. Germline CDR1 and CDR2: PRHDT and FYEKMQ (reference sequence). The CDR3 covers 14 residues. For the CDR3, the DNA is TGTGCCAGCAGCTTCCTCGGGACAGCTTACGAGCAGTACTTC. This translates into CASSFLGTAYEQYF.

In this sample, this clone turned up once. This sample includes further DNA sequences coding for the same CDR3. The chain links TRBV27 to TRBJ2-3; no definite D call. The CDR3 contains 12 residues. V was shortened by 6 bases and J by 2 bases, with 6 bases between the two germline ends. CDR1 is MNHEY and CDR2 is SMNVEV in the germline V gene (reference sequence). In DNA, the CDR3 is TGTGCCAGCAGCCCCGACACAGATACGCAGTATTTT. Amino acid sequence: CASSPDTDTQYF.

Notes on this clone: The same CDR3 arises from other DNA sequences in this sample as well. This chain links TRBV5-6 with TRBJ2-7; a possible D gene is TRBD2 (5 bases). Germline CDR1 reads SGHDT; CDR2 reads YYEEEE. The CDR3 runs to 12 residues. The V and J ends lost 4 bases and 6 bases respectively, with 11 bases between them. The CDR3: CASSLGRGEQYF. CDR3 nucleotide sequence: TGTGCCAGCAGCCTGGGTCGGGGCGAGCAGTACTTC.

This chain uses TRBV6-1 with TRBJ1-1; D gene uncertain. This CDR3 has 18 amino acids. The V end lost 2 bases, the J end lost 0 bases, and 19 bases lay between the germline ends. The V gene's germline CDR1 is MNHNS and CDR2 SASEGT. The chain's CDR3 is CASSENYMVGLVNTEAFF. CDR3 DNA: TGTGCCAGCAGTGAAAATTATATGGTAGGGCTGGTGAACACTGAAGCTTTCTTT.

The rearrangement joins TRBV5-1 to TRBJ2-7, with 8 positions matching TRBD2. This CDR3 contains 15 residues. Germline V gives CDR1 SGHRS, CDR2 YFSETQ. The V segment lost 4 bases and the J segment 3 bases; nucleotides outside the gene matches: 9. In DNA, the CDR3 is TGCGCCAGCAGCCAGACTAGCGTTGGCCGCTACGAGCAGTACTTC. Its translation: CASSQTSVGRYEQYF.

Concerning this clone: The same CDR3 arises from other DNA sequences in this sample as well. This chain links TRBV4-3 with TRBJ2-7; D possibly corresponds to TRBD2 (6 bases). Germline V gene sequence: CDR1 LGHNA, CDR2 YSLEER. CDR3 length: 13 residues. V lost 1 base and J lost 3, with 7 bases in between. CDR3 DNA sequence: TGCGCCAGCAGCCAAGGGGGGGTCTACGAGCAGTACTTC. Its translation is CASSQGGVYEQYF.

The rearrangement links TRBV6-1 to TRBJ1-1; no firm D call. This CDR3 has 12 residues. Trimming took off 1 base at V and 7 bases at J, with 7 bases between the two ends. The V gene's germline CDR1 is MNHNS and CDR2 SASEGT. The CDR3 region has the DNA TGTGCCAGCAGTGAAGGAGCAGTTGAAGCTTTCTTT. Amino acids: CASSEGAVEAFF.

The chain recombines TRBV14 with TRBJ2-1, with a tentative D call TRBD2 (6 bases). Looked up from germline, CDR1 is SGHDN and CDR2 is FVKESK. V was trimmed by 2 bases and J by 2 bases, leaving 10 bases between them. The CDR3 is 15 amino acids. CDR3 residues: CASSQRRGAYNEQFF. The CDR3 nucleotides read TGTGCCAGCAGCCAAAGGCGGGGAGCCTACAATGAGCAGTTCTTC.